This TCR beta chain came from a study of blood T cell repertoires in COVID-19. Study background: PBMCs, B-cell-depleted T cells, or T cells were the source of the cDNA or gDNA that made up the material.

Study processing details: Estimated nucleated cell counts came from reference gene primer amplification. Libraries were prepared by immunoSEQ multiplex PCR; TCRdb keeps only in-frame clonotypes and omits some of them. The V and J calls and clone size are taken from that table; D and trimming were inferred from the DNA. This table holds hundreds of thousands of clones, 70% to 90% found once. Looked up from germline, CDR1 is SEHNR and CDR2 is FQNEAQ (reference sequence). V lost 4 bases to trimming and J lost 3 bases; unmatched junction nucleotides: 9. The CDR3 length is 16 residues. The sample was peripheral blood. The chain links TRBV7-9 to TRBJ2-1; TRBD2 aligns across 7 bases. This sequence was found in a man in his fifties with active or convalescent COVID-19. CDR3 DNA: TGTGCCAGCAGCTCTATAGCGGGCTTCATCTACAATGAGCAGTTCTTC. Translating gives CASSSIAGFIYNEQFF. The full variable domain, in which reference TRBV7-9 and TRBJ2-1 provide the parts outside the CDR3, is DTGVSQNPRHKITKRGQNVTFRCDPISEHNRLYWYRQTLGQGPEFLTYFQNEAQLEKSRLLSDRFSAERPKGSFSTLEIQRTEQGDSAMYLCASSSIAGFIYNEQFFGPGTRLTVL.